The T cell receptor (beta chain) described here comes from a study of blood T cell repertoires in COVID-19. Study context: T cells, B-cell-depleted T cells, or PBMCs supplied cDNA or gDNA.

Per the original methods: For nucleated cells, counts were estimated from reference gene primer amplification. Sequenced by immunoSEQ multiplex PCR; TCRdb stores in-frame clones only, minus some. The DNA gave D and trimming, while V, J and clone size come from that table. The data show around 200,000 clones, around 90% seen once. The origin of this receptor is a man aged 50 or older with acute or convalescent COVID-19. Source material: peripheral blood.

CDR3 sequence reads: CSVAGTGDSGANVLTF. Written as DNA, the CDR3 is TGCAGCGTCGCCGGGACAGGAGATTCTGGGGCCAACGTCCTGACTTTC. The rearrangement links TRBV29-1 to TRBJ2-6; 8 bases are shared with TRBD1. The CDR3 spans 16 residues. With V trimmed by 6 bases and J by 1 base, 8 bases remained unmatched. Germline V lookup: CDR1 SQVTM, CDR2 ANQGSEA.